This record looks at one T cell receptor (beta chain) sequence and its context. Its specificity is not known. After removal of 8 bases from V and 0 bases from J, the junction contained 4 bases not matched to a gene. Germline lookup yields CDR1 MNHEY and CDR2 SVGAGI. There are 14 residues in the CDR3. The sample originates from a study of cytomegalovirus exposure and HLA in healthy donors. Study background: An early data release held some 85 million unique TCRs from HLA-typed donors. General study points: A later examination showed that TCR association rates differed by HLA locus, with DRB1 most and HLA-C fewest. Most CMV-associated TCR beta chains were later found to appear HLA-restricted.

PCR primers comprised 60 Vbeta and 13 Jbeta primers. The repertoire was sequenced with immunoSEQ multiplex PCR; TCRdb's copy has only in-frame clones and lacks some. Among approximately 170,000 clones listed, roughly 85% were seen once. The chain recombines TRBV6-5 with TRBJ2-1, with 7 bases aligning to TRBD1. This TCR was recovered from a male donor in good health and CMV-seronegative. Specimen: PBMCs. The CDR3 nucleotides are TGTGCCAGCCAGGGGGAGATCTCCTACAATGAGCAGTTCTTC. Its translation: CASQGEISYNEQFF.